This T cell receptor (beta chain) was identified in a study of metastatic and nonmetastatic thyroid tumors. No patient received treatment before thyroid surgery. Original analysis: Differences in CDR3 between clinicopathological groups were drawn on to build a classifier intended to discriminate distant-metastatic papillary thyroid cancer patients. TCRdb reprocessed the PCR reads using MiXCR. The V and J calls, along with clone size, are taken from TCRdb and not from the paper's own processing. The repertoire holds around 20,000 clones, with around 33% as singletons. The CDR3 covers 15 residues. J was trimmed by 5 bases and V by 0 bases; bases with no gene match: 9. Germline CDR1 and CDR2: GTSNPN and SVGIG (reference sequence).

The sample consisted of tumor tissue. The receptor was isolated from a female donor with papillary thyroid cancer or a benign thyroid nodule (not recorded which). Some clones in this sample may be carry-over from other donors' samples. This chain joins TRBV30 and TRBJ1-2; TRBD1 matches at 7 bases. CDR3 sequence reads: CAWSVMVGGEYGYTF. The CDR3 bases are TGTGCCTGGAGTGTAATGGTAGGGGGCGAATATGGCTACACCTTC.